The 5 T cell receptor beta chains given below trace back to one sample, sequenced in a study of blood T cell repertoires in COVID-19 (dated by TCRdb to 2018 to 2021). Library preparation was by the immunoSEQ multiplex PCR assay. TCRdb's version of the immuneACCESS table is confined to in-frame rearrangements and falls short of the full clone set. An unresolved V gene accounts for under half of the shortfall where checked; the remainder is of unknown origin. The sample has fewer than 400,000 clones on record, over 75% of them singletons. The top ten hold more than 2% of the sample. The specimen was PBMCs or T cells enriched from blood (not recorded which). The receptors derive from a man aged 25 to 40 who had recovered from COVID-19.

Concerning this clone itself: Sequence at one end of the junction differs from germline and may be a read error. V usage is TRBV19 and J usage is TRBJ2-3, with 10 positions matching TRBD2. This CDR3 is built from 15 residues. CDR1 LNHDA and CDR2 SQIVND come from the germline V gene (reference sequence). The CDR3 DNA reads TGTGCCAGTAGTACTACTAGCGGGGCCACAGATACGCGGTATTTT. Its protein is CASSTTSGATDTRYF.

The chain has TRBV18 and TRBJ2-7; TRBD1 matches 7 bases. The CDR3 covers 15 residues. The junction had 10 bases not matched to a gene; V was cut back by 2 bases and J by 6 bases. Per germline, CDR1 KGHSH and CDR2 LQKENI. As DNA, the CDR3 is TGTGCCAGCTCACCAGAGACAGGGCCAGGAATCGAGCAGTACTTC. Its translation: CASSPETGPGIEQYF.

The chain is built from TRBV5-6 and TRBJ1-1; the D gene is possibly TRBD1 (6 bases). The CDR3 has 15 residues. The ends were cut back, 3 bases at V and 0 bases at J, with 12 bases in the middle. Germline V gene sequence: CDR1 SGHDT, CDR2 YYEEEE. The DNA of the CDR3 is TGTGCCAGCAGCTACCGACAGGACCTGAACACTGAAGCTTTCTTT. It codes for CASSYRQDLNTEAFF.

V gene TRBV18 combines with J gene TRBJ2-1; no clear D. Germline CDR1 reads KGHSH; CDR2 reads LQKENI. This CDR3 is built from 13 residues. The V and J ends lost 3 bases and 4 bases respectively, with 7 bases between them. CDR3 protein: CASSPREYNEQFF. The CDR3 DNA follows: TGTGCCAGCTCACCTAGAGAGTACAATGAGCAGTTCTTC.

The chain combines TRBV11-2 with TRBJ1-1; TRBD1 is a possible D gene (5 bases). Trimming took off 0 bases at V and 13 bases at J, with 15 bases between the two ends. Germline V gene data show CDR1 as SGHAT and CDR2 as FQNNGV. The CDR3 runs to 13 residues. The CDR3 region is CASSLESGALCFF. In DNA, the CDR3 is TGTGCCAGCAGCTTAGAGTCTGGGGCCCTTTGTTTCTTT.